A selection of T cell receptor beta chains follows, all from one sample in a study of cytomegalovirus exposure and HLA in healthy donors. The repertoire was sequenced with immunoSEQ multiplex PCR; TCRdb's copy has only in-frame clones and lacks some. This sample has about 170,000 clones, with over 65% found just once. The specimen was PBMCs. The receptor source for this set is a middle-aged man in good health and CMV-seropositive. CDR3s include the opening cysteine and the closing phenylalanine or tryptophan. D genes are given only for firm matches. Clone size, where shown, is once, few, many, or a class for clones that have expanded.

j_gene | v_gene | abundance | d_gene | CDR3nt | CDR3aa
TRBJ2-7 | TRBV7-8 | NA | TRBD2 | TGTGCCAGCAGCTTAGCGCTACTAGCGGGGGAACGGGGGGAGCAGTACTTC | CASSLALLAGERGEQYF
TRBJ2-3 | TRBV5-5 | once | NA | TGTGCCAGCAGCCAACAGGGTGGCGATACGCAGTATTTT | CASSQQGGDTQYF
TRBJ1-4 | TRBV25-1 | NA | TRBD1 | TGTGCCAGCAGTGCCGGGACAGTCGGGCGCTTTCGGGGAAAACTGTTTTTT | CASSAGTVGRFRGKLFF
TRBJ1-1 | TRBV7-9 | NA | NA | TGTGCCAGCAGTTCCAGGGGTAAGAGCACTGAAGCTTTCTTT | CASSSRGKSTEAFF
TRBJ2-5 | TRBV29-1 | NA | TRBD1 | TGCAGCGTTCCCGGACAGGGAATGGAGACCCAGTACTTC | CSVPGQGMETQYF
TRBJ2-2 | TRBV9 | NA | TRBD2 | TGTGCCAGCAGCGTAGGCGGGGGAGGGACCGGGGAGCTGTTTTTT | CASSVGGGGTGELFF
TRBJ2-7 | TRBV4-3 | NA | TRBD2 | TGCGCCAGCAGTTTGACTAGCGGGGGCGCCTACGAGCAGTACTTC | CASSLTSGGAYEQYF
TRBJ2-3 | TRBV11-2 | few | TRBD2 | TGTGCCAGCAGCTTAGCACGGGGGGGTGATACGCAGTATTTT | CASSLARGGDTQYF
TRBJ1-4 | TRBV11-2 | few | TRBD1 | TGTGCCAGCAGCTCCCGGGGGGGACAGGGAAGTGAAAAACTGTTTTTT | CASSSRGGQGSEKLFF
TRBJ1-1 | TRBV10-3 | NA | NA | TGTGCCATCAGTGAGGCCTCGGGAACTGAAGCTTTCTTT | CAISEASGTEAFF
TRBJ2-2 | TRBV30 | once | TRBD1 | TGTGCCTCGGGACAGGGGGCTGGCACCGGGGAGCTGTTTTTT | CASGQGAGTGELFF
TRBJ2-7 | TRBV5-1 | NA | NA | TGCGCCAGCAGCTTGCTTGAACAGAAGGGGGAGCAGTACTTC | CASSLLEQKGEQYF
TRBJ2-5 | TRBV4-1 | NA | NA | TGCGCCAGCAGCCAAGATGGGGCAGGCCGGGAGACCCAGTACTTC | CASSQDGAGRETQYF
TRBJ1-2 | TRBV7-9 | once | NA | TGTGCCAGCAGCATAGACAGGACATCACCAAACTATGGCTACACCTTC | CASSIDRTSPNYGYTF
TRBJ2-7 | TRBV19 | NA | TRBD1 | TGTGCCAGTAGTAGCGCTGGGACAGCGAGCTACGAGCAGTACTTC | CASSSAGTASYEQYF
TRBJ2-2 | TRBV5-6 | NA | TRBD2 | TGTGCCAGCCTATTGACTAGCGGGGGGATCGAAGGGGAGCTGTTTTTT | CASLLTSGGIEGELFF
TRBJ1-2 | TRBV30 | NA | NA | TGTGCCTGGAGTGCCTTAGTTACAGGGTTGGCTGGCTACACCTTC | CAWSALVTGLAGYTF
TRBJ2-5 | TRBV5-1 | NA | TRBD2 | TGCGCCAGCAGCACCGGACTAGCGGGGGGACCTATGTGGGAGACCCAGTACTTC | CASSTGLAGGPMWETQYF
TRBJ1-1 | TRBV27 | NA | NA | TGTGCCAGCAGTCCCCGGCCGGGTCCGGGAGGCGCTGAAGCTTTCTTT | CASSPRPGPGGAEAFF
TRBJ1-2 | TRBV19 | few | TRBD1 | TGTGCCAGTAGTTTCCGGGACAGGCTCTATGGCTACACCTTC | CASSFRDRLYGYTF
TRBJ2-5 | TRBV7-7 | NA | NA | TGTGCTAGCGGACGGGCGGGCGAGACCCAGTACTTC | CASGRAGETQYF
TRBJ2-7 | TRBV4-2 | NA | NA | TGTGCCAGCAGCCAAGCAGGGGGGTCCTACGAGCAGTACTTC | CASSQAGGSYEQYF
TRBJ2-5 | TRBV4-3 | NA | NA | TGCGCCAGCAGCCAAGATCGACGGGCGACAGGATACCAAGAGACCCAGTACTTC | CASSQDRRATGYQETQYF
TRBJ2-7 | TRBV7-2 | once | TRBD2 | TGTGCCAGCAGCTTAGCCCTAGCGGGGGGCGAGCAGTACTTC | CASSLALAGGEQYF
TRBJ2-5 | TRBV28 | NA | TRBD1 | TGTGCCAGCAGTACGGACAACAGGGGTGTGACCCAGTACTTC | CASSTDNRGVTQYF
TRBJ1-1 | TRBV5-1 | NA | TRBD1 | TGCGCCAGCAGCCGTGGGACAGAAGGCACTGAAGCTTTCTTT | CASSRGTEGTEAFF
TRBJ2-5 | TRBV9 | NA | TRBD1 | TGTGCCAGCAACAGAGCCGGGACAGAGCAAGAGACCCAGTACTTC | CASNRAGTEQETQYF
TRBJ2-7 | TRBV4-3 | few | TRBD2 | TGCGCCAGCAGCCAAGGACTAGCGGGGGGTACCCTCTCCTACGAGCAGTACTTC | CASSQGLAGGTLSYEQYF
TRBJ1-3 | TRBV9 | NA | NA | TGTGCCAGCAGCGTAGCTTTCTCTGGAAACACCATATATTTT | CASSVAFSGNTIYF
TRBJ2-1 | TRBV7-8 | NA | TRBD1 | TGTGCCAGCAGCTTAGCCGGACAGGGGAATGAGCAGTTCTTC | CASSLAGQGNEQFF
TRBJ1-1 | TRBV7-9 | once | NA | TGTGCCAGCAGCCTACCCCCCGGGGGGGTGGACACTGAAGCTTTCTTT | CASSLPPGGVDTEAFF
TRBJ2-1 | TRBV9 | NA | TRBD2 | TGTGCCAGCAGCGCCAGGACTAGCGGGGGGGCAGGGTACAATGAGCAGTTCTTC | CASSARTSGGAGYNEQFF
TRBJ1-1 | TRBV9 | NA | TRBD1 | TGTGCCAGCAGCGAACAGACAGGGTTGACTGAAGCTTTCTTT | CASSEQTGLTEAFF
TRBJ2-2 | TRBV11-1 | NA | TRBD1 | TGTGCCAGCAGACACTACCCAGGGGGAAAAGGCGGGGAGCTGTTTTTT | CASRHYPGGKGGELFF
TRBJ1-2 | TRBV5-4 | NA | NA | TGTGCTTACTCCGGGACTTATGGCTACACCTTC | CAYSGTYGYTF
TRBJ2-7 | TRBV5-4 | NA | TRBD1 | TGTGCCAGCAGTCGGGACAGCTACGAGCAGTACTTC | CASSRDSYEQYF
TRBJ1-2 | TRBV6-4 | NA | TRBD1 | TGTGCCAGCAGTCAACAGGGGATGGATGGCTACACCTTC | CASSQQGMDGYTF
TRBJ2-5 | TRBV10-3 | NA | TRBD1 | TGTGCCATCGCTCAACCCGACAGGGACCAAGAGACCCAGTACTTC | CAIAQPDRDQETQYF
TRBJ2-1 | TRBV9 | few | TRBD2 | TGTGCCAGCAGCGCCAGACTAGCGGGGGAGCAGTTCTTC | CASSARLAGEQFF
TRBJ1-2 | TRBV14 | once | NA | TGTGCCAGCAGCCAACAAGGGGTCTATGGCTACACCTTC | CASSQQGVYGYTF
TRBJ1-4 | TRBV18 | NA | TRBD1 | TGTGCCAGCTCACCGGGACAGGGAACTAATGAAAAACTGTTTTTT | CASSPGQGTNEKLFF
TRBJ2-5 | TRBV10-2 | NA | TRBD1 | TGCGCCAGCAGGGGGACAGGGCCAGGCCAAGAGACCCAGTACTTC | CASRGTGPGQETQYF
TRBJ2-7 | TRBV6-6 | NA | NA | TGTGCCAGCAGTTTGAGGAGGGACGAGCAGTACTTC | CASSLRRDEQYF
TRBJ2-4 | TRBV7-9 | NA | NA | TGTGCCAGCAGCATCGAGACAGGAGGTGGAAACATTCAGTACTTC | CASSIETGGGNIQYF
TRBJ1-2 | TRBV4-1 | NA | TRBD1 | TGCGCCAGCAGTCAAGTCGAGGGGGCAAACTATGGCTACACCTTC | CASSQVEGANYGYTF
TRBJ1-2 | TRBV29-1 | NA | NA | TGCAGCGCCTGGCACAGCCCAGATGGCTACACCTTC | CSAWHSPDGYTF
TRBJ2-2 | TRBV9 | once | NA | TGTGCCAGCAGCGTAGCTAGGACAGTGGGATACACCGGGGAGCTGTTTTTT | CASSVARTVGYTGELFF